This TCR beta chain came from a study of blood T cells in healthy people across ages. Next came a second PCR, run for 7 to 11 cycles, which used a sample-barcoded 5' primer along with a J-beta primer mix. TCRdb recomputed calls from the 5' RACE reads with MiXCR, one row per CDR3 protein. The data show over 950,000 distinct CDR3 sequences, with around two fifths seen just once and over 10% held by the top ten. This CDR3 comprises 15 residues. Per the germline V gene, CDR1 is LGHDT and CDR2 is YNNKEL (reference sequence). The germline V and J ends were trimmed by 6 bases and 0 bases, with 9 bases remaining between them.

This sequence was found in a man between 18 and 29 years old in good health. The material sequenced was blood. This chain joins TRBV3-1 and TRBJ2-6, with D possibly matching TRBD2 (5 bases). CDR3 sequence reads: CASSPRDSGANVLTF. CDR3 coding DNA: TGTGCCAGCAGTCCGAGGGACTCTGGGGCCAACGTCCTGACTTTC.